This T cell receptor beta chain was recorded in a study of vaccination effects on CD4 cells after COVID-19. TCRdb's copy holds only in-frame clones and misses some; the assay was immunoSEQ multiplex PCR. This sample has 30,000 or so clones, with 72% found just once. V was clipped by 4 bases and J by 4 bases, with 14 bases between them. Germline lookup yields CDR1 SGHNT and CDR2 YYREEE (reference sequence). The CDR3 consists of 14 residues. With respect to this clone: What it recognizes is unknown.

Ahead of sequencing, the ViraFEST assay grew antigen-specific CD4+ T cells using viral peptide pools. Cells that had been cultured for 9 to 10 days were the source of isolated CD4+ T cells. All study participants received two doses of BNT162b2 or mRNA-1273 vaccine. The sample consisted of CD4+ T cells from PBMCs cultured with HCoV-229E spike peptides, taken after COVID-19 vaccination. The sequence derives from a human donor who received a COVID-19 vaccine. V gene TRBV5-4 combines with J gene TRBJ1-1; D may be TRBD1 (6 bases). The CDR3 DNA follows: TGTGCCAGCAGCGGGGGCCTAGTTAGCACTGAAGCTTTCTTT. This codes for CASSGGLVSTEAFF.